This T cell receptor beta chain was identified in a study of shared clonotypes between healthy human individuals. Researchers ran the assay at a deep level. It was across several immunoSEQ plates that each subset's genomic DNA was evenly split. Replicate PCRs for sorted subsets used approximately 190 ng DNA; this equaled about 30,000 T cell genomes. The assay was immunoSEQ multiplex PCR, and TCRdb's table has in-frame clones only and misses some. The table includes roughly 2 million clones, approximately 94% detected once. The study separated CD4+ cells into CD45RA+ naive and CD45RA-negative memory subsets. A single count supports this clone. Sequencing was performed on naive CD4+ T cells sorted from blood. Subset indicated: CD45RA+ positively selected. The TCR comes from a man aged 18 to 30 in good health.

CDR3 coding DNA: TGTGCCAGCGAGCGGGGTAGCGGGGCGTCCTACGAGCAGTACTTC. It translates to CASERGSGASYEQYF. The rearrangement links TRBV28 to TRBJ2-7; 8 positions match TRBD2. J was trimmed by 1 base and V by 8 bases; bases with no gene match: 10. Germline V lookup: CDR1 MDHEN, CDR2 SYDVKM. The CDR3 contains 15 residues.